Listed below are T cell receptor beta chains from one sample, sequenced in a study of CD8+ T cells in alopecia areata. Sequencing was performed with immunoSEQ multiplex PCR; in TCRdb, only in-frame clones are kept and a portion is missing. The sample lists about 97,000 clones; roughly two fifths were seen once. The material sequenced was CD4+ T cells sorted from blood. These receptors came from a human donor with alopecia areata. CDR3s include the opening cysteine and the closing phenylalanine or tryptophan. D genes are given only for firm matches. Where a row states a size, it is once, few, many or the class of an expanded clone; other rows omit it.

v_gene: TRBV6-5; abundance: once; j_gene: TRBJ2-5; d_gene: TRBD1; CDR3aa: CASSYGTDQETQYF; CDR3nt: TGTGCCAGCAGTTACGGGACAGATCAAGAGACCCAGTACTTC
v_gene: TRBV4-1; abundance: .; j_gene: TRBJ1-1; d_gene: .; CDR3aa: CASSQVANTEAFF; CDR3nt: TGCGCCAGCAGCCAAGTAGCTAACACTGAAGCTTTCTTT
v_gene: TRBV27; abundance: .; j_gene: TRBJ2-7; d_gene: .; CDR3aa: CASSFGDGSYEQYF; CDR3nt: TGTGCCAGCAGTTTTGGGGACGGTTCCTACGAGCAGTACTTC
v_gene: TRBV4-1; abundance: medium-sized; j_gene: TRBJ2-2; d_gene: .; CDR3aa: CASSRLGSREVTLSQDTGELFF; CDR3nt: TGCGCCAGCAGCCGCCTGGGGTCCAGGGAGGTAACGCTTTCCCAGGACACCGGGGAGCTGTTTTTT
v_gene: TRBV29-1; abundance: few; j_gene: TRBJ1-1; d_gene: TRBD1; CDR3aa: CSVVGTGNTEAFF; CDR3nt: TGCAGCGTTGTAGGGACAGGGAACACTGAAGCTTTCTTT
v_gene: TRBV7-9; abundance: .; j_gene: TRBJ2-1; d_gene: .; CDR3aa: CASRQGEWWNEQFF; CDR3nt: TGTGCCTCGCGGCAGGGAGAGTGGTGGAATGAGCAGTTCTTC
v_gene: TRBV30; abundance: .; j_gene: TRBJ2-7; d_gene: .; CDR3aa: CAWSVGGGGYEQYF; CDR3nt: TGTGCCTGGAGTGTAGGGGGAGGAGGATACGAGCAGTACTTC
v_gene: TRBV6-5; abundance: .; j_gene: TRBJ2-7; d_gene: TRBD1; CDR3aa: CASTRTGTYEQYF; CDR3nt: TGTGCCAGCACCCGGACAGGCACCTACGAGCAGTACTTC
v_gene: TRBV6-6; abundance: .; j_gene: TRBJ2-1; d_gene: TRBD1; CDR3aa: CASRRQGVNEQFF; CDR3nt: TGTGCCAGCAGAAGACAGGGAGTCAATGAGCAGTTCTTC
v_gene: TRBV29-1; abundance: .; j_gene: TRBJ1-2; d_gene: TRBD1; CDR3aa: CSVTPTGSGGYTF; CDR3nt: TGCAGCGTTACTCCGACAGGGTCGGGTGGCTACACCTTC
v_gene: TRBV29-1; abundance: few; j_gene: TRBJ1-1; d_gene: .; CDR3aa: CSVHGTEGHTEAFF; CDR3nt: TGCAGCGTACATGGGACGGAGGGTCACACTGAAGCTTTCTTT
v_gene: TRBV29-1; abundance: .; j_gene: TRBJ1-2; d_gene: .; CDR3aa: CSVALGTGYTF; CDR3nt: TGCAGCGTGGCACTCGGTACCGGCTACACCTTC
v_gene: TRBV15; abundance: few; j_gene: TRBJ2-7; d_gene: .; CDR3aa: CATSREEESWQGFREQYF; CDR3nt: TGTGCCACCAGCAGAGAGGAAGAGAGTTGGCAGGGATTTCGCGAGCAGTACTTC